This passage covers 20 T cell receptor beta chains from one sample sequenced in a study of neoadjuvant anti-PD-1 for oral cavity cancer. Produced via immunoSEQ multiplex PCR; TCRdb's table is partial and in-frame only. Among approximately 35,000 clones listed, approximately 87% were seen once. Sequencing used PBMCs, obtained before nivolumab (anti-PD-1) treatment. The receptors come from a person aged 35-80 years with oral cavity squamous cell carcinoma.

This rearrangement joins TRBV7-9 to TRBJ1-1; D is possibly TRBD1 (6 bases). Deletions cut 1 base from V and 8 bases from J, with 23 bases between. This CDR3 spans 17 amino acids. The V gene's germline CDR1 is SEHNR and CDR2 FQNEAQ (reference sequence). CDR3 amino acids: CASSLVSGYNREVEAFF. The CDR3 DNA reads as TGTGCCAGCAGCTTAGTCTCAGGATATAACAGGGAGGTCGAAGCTTTCTTT.

The rearrangement links TRBV9 to TRBJ2-2; the D gene is possibly TRBD1 (5 bases). Germline assignment: CDR1 SGDLS and CDR2 YYNGEE. The CDR3 length is 15 residues. Trimming removed 0 bases at V and 1 base at J, with 7 bases between. The CDR3 bases are TGTGCCAGCAGCGTAGGGACAAGGAACACCGGGGAGCTGTTTTTT. Translating it yields CASSVGTRNTGELFF.

V is TRBV6-5 and J is TRBJ2-2, with D unclear. Trimming pared 2 bases from V and 7 bases from J, leaving 2 bases between. Per germline, CDR1 MNHEY and CDR2 SVGAGI. CDR3 length equals 11 residues. The CDR3 loop reads CASSYIGELFF. CDR3 bases: TGTGCCAGCAGTTACATCGGGGAGCTGTTTTTT.

This clone appeared a few times. The V and J genes are TRBV9 and TRBJ1-2; 7 nucleotides match TRBD1. Germline V gene data show CDR1 as SGDLS and CDR2 as YYNGEE. The CDR3 length is 18 residues. J was trimmed by 5 bases and V by 0 bases; bases with no gene match: 16. CDR3 nucleotide sequence: TGTGCCAGCAGCGTAGACCCGGGGGAGGGGGCGACGGCATATGGCTACACCTTC. It translates to CASSVDPGEGATAYGYTF.

The V call is TRBV11-2, the J call TRBJ2-1; 8 nucleotides match TRBD1. The CDR3 covers 16 residues. V shed 5 bases, J shed 1 base, and the junction held 7 bases outside the gene matches. Germline V gene data show CDR1 as SGHAT and CDR2 as FQNNGV. The CDR3 protein is CASSVRGRISYNEQFF. Written as DNA, the CDR3 is TGTGCCAGCAGCGTCAGGGGGCGAATATCCTACAATGAGCAGTTCTTC. The full variable domain, with the rest looked up from reference TRBV11-2 and TRBJ2-1, is EAGVAQSPRYKIIEKRQSVAFWCNPISGHATLYWYQQILGQGPKLLIQFQNNGVVDDSQLPKDRFSAERLKGVDSTLKIQPAKLEDSAVYLCASSVRGRISYNEQFFGPGTRLTVL.

This clone was detected once. The V call is TRBV19, the J call TRBJ2-1, with D possibly matching TRBD1 (5 bases). The length of the CDR3 is 14 residues. Germline V lookup: CDR1 LNHDA, CDR2 SQIVND (reference sequence). Trimming removed 7 bases from V and 2 bases from J, with 12 bases in between. CDR3 protein: CASMQGQPYNEQFF. CDR3 coding DNA: TGTGCCAGTATGCAGGGTCAACCCTACAATGAGCAGTTCTTC.

The chain recombines TRBV4-2 with TRBJ2-7; either TRBD1 or TRBD2 may fit D (6 bases each). The CDR3 spans 15 residues. Germline CDR1 reads LGHNA; CDR2 reads YNFKEQ. V shed 0 bases and J shed 4 bases, with 13 bases lying between them. The chain's CDR3 is CASSQDLRGQYEQYF. The CDR3 nucleotides are TGTGCCAGCAGCCAAGATTTACGGGGGCAGTACGAGCAGTACTTC.

V and J are TRBV30 and TRBJ1-2; TRBD1 matches 9 bases. V shed 1 base and J 6 bases; nucleotides not matched to a gene: 3. CDR1 and CDR2 from the germline V gene are GTSNPN and SVGIG (reference sequence). The CDR3 spans 13 residues. The CDR3 DNA reads as TGTGCCTGGAGTGATAGGGACAGGGATGGCTACACCTTC. Its translation: CAWSDRDRDGYTF.

The chain carries TRBV19 and TRBJ2-5; TRBD2 aligns across 9 bases. Germline CDR1 and CDR2: LNHDA and SQIVND (reference sequence). This CDR3 has 15 amino acids. V shed 3 bases and J 4 bases; nucleotides not matched to a gene: 6. DNA for the CDR3: TGTGCCAGTAGTATTGGCGGGGGGGCAGGAGAGACCCAGTACTTC. Residues: CASSIGGGAGETQYF.

The V call is TRBV4-1, the J call TRBJ1-5; D remains unclear. This CDR3 comprises 14 residues. The V gene lost 0 bases and the J gene lost 9 bases, with 12 bases spanning the gap. Germline CDR1 reads MGHRA; CDR2 reads YSYEKL. The CDR3 DNA reads as TGCGCCAGCAGCCAAGAATTTAAATTGGGGCCCCAGCATTTT. Translated: CASSQEFKLGPQHF.

The chain has TRBV27 and TRBJ1-4; 7 nucleotides align to TRBD1. CDR3 length: 16 residues. Looked up from germline, CDR1 is MNHEY and CDR2 is SMNVEV (reference sequence). The ends lost 5 bases at V and 0 bases at J; junction bases unmatched: 6. The chain's CDR3 is CASSAQGQTTNEKLFF. In DNA form, the CDR3 reads TGTGCCAGCAGTGCCCAGGGACAGACAACTAATGAAAAACTGTTTTTT.

The chain uses TRBV6-6 and TRBJ1-2; no clear D. The germline gives CDR1 MNHNY, CDR2 SVGAGI (reference sequence). The CDR3 length is 14 residues. The V end was cut by 0 bases, the J end by 8 bases, with 13 bases between. CDR3 bases: TGTGCCAGCAGTTACTCAGACACGGCAAGGGGCTACACCTTC. It specifies CASSYSDTARGYTF.

This clone was detected once. The V call is TRBV5-5, the J call TRBJ1-1; D perhaps matches TRBD1 (5 bases). In germline, CDR1 is SGHKS, CDR2 YYEKEE (reference sequence). The CDR3 covers 13 residues. V was clipped by 2 bases and J by 3 bases, with 8 bases between them. This CDR3 is CASSFQGDTEAFF. The CDR3 bases are TGTGCCAGCAGCTTCCAGGGTGACACTGAAGCTTTCTTT.

The chain is built from TRBV30 and TRBJ2-2, with D perhaps being TRBD1 or TRBD2 (5 bases each). The V gene's germline CDR1 is GTSNPN and CDR2 SVGIG (reference sequence). V dropped 4 bases and J dropped 1 base, with 10 bases sitting between them. This CDR3 is 14 amino acids long. The CDR3 nucleotides are TGTGCCTGGATGAGGGACGAGAACACCGGGGAGCTGTTTTTT. Protein product: CAWMRDENTGELFF. The full variable domain, with the rest looked up from reference TRBV30 and TRBJ2-2, is SQTIHQWPATLVQPVGSPLSLECTVEGTSNPNLYWYRQAAGRGLQLLFYSVGIGQISSEVPQNLSASRPQDRQFILSSKKLLLSDSGFYLCAWMRDENTGELFFGEGSRLTVL.

This clone has just one count. This chain joins TRBV6-1 and TRBJ2-7; no definite D call. V was cut by 4 bases and J by 1 base, with 8 bases left in between. CDR3 size: 13 residues. Germline CDR1 MNHNS, CDR2 SASEGT. The CDR3 loop reads CASSAERSYEQYF. CDR3 nucleotide sequence: TGTGCCAGCAGTGCCGAACGATCCTACGAGCAGTACTTC.

The chain joins TRBV29-1 to TRBJ1-4; 11 bases are shared with TRBD1. The CDR3 consists of 14 residues. Trimming at V came to 4 bases and at J to 7 bases, leaving 5 bases not matched to a gene. The germline gives CDR1 SQVTM, CDR2 ANQGSEA. The CDR3 coding sequence is TGCAGCGTTGCCCTGGGGACAGGGGGTGAAAAACTGTTTTTT. Protein: CSVALGTGGEKLFF.

The V call is TRBV2, the J call TRBJ2-5; D remains unclear. Germline assignment: CDR1 SNHLY and CDR2 FYNNEI. This CDR3 is 14 amino acids long. V was shortened by 4 bases and J by 1 base, with 10 bases between the two germline ends. The CDR3 loop is CASSGSWGQETQYF. The CDR3 DNA is TGTGCCAGCAGTGGCTCGTGGGGCCAAGAGACCCAGTACTTC.

The rearrangement uses TRBV7-8 and TRBJ2-3, with D possibly being TRBD1 (5 bases). CDR3 length: 15 residues. Trimming removed 1 base at V and 0 bases at J, with 8 bases between. Germline CDR1 and CDR2: SGHVS and FQNEAQ. The CDR3, as DNA: TGTGCCAGCAGCTTAGGGACAAGAAGCACAGATACGCAGTATTTT. As protein: CASSLGTRSTDTQYF.

V gene TRBV27 combines with J gene TRBJ1-6, with D possibly TRBD1 on 6 matching bases. CDR3 length equals 14 residues. V lost 4 bases and J 9 bases, leaving 13 bases between the germline ends. The germline CDR1 and CDR2 sequences are MNHEY and SMNVEV (reference sequence). CDR3 sequence: CASSSTGQISPLHF. CDR3 sequence (DNA): TGTGCCAGCAGTTCGACAGGTCAGATTTCACCCCTCCACTTT.

The V call is TRBV5-6, the J call TRBJ1-4; D gene unclear. The CDR3 sequence is 18 residues long. The V end was cut by 5 bases, the J end by 2 bases, with 22 bases between. Per germline, CDR1 SGHDT and CDR2 YYEEEE. The CDR3 protein is CASSSRGGSRNTNEKLFF. Written as DNA, the CDR3 is TGTGCCAGCAGTTCCCGTGGAGGCTCAAGGAATACTAATGAAAAACTGTTTTTT. Drawing the rest from reference TRBV5-6 and TRBJ1-4, the complete variable domain is DAGVTQSPTHLIKTRGQQVTLRCSPKSGHDTVSWYQQALGQGPQFIFQYYEEEERQRGNFPDRFSGHQFPNYSSELNVNALLLGDSALYLCASSSRGGSRNTNEKLFFGSGTQLSVL.